One sample yielded the 5 T cell receptor beta chains listed below, sequenced in a study of identical twins. MiXCR, run by TCRdb on the 5' RACE reads, gives a single entry per CDR3 protein. The table shows nearly 900,000 distinct CDR3 sequences, with roughly an eighth occurring only once. These data were likewise used in another study, on yellow fever vaccine responses in identical twins.

Sequencing was carried out using PBMCs. These receptor sequences come from a woman younger than 35 in good health.

The rearrangement joins TRBV27 to TRBJ1-1; 7 nucleotides line up with TRBD1. CDR1 MNHEY and CDR2 SMNVEV come from the germline V gene (reference sequence). The V gene end was trimmed by 5 bases and the J gene end by 5 bases; junction bases not matched to a gene: 17. The CDR3 sequence is 17 residues long. CDR3 in DNA: TGTGCCAGCAGTCCTCCTCCGACAGGGCTGCGATGGACTGAAGCTTTCTTT. Protein product: CASSPPPTGLRWTEAFF.

V is TRBV25-1 and J is TRBJ2-1, with 10 bases fitting TRBD2. V lost 8 bases, J lost 5 bases, and 9 bases stayed unmatched. The germline CDR1 and CDR2 sequences are MGHDK and SYGVNS. The CDR3 has 15 residues. The CDR3, as DNA: TGTGCCAGCCGCGGGACTAGCGAGCACCACAATGAGCAGTTCTTC. Encoded protein: CASRGTSEHHNEQFF.

This clonotype occurred a few times. This chain links TRBV28 with TRBJ2-7; D may be TRBD1 (6 bases). CDR3 length equals 14 residues. V lost 2 bases to trimming and J lost 2 bases, with 10 bases between them. Germline V gives CDR1 MDHEN, CDR2 SYDVKM. CDR3 loop: CASSLNSGAYEQYF. CDR3 sequence (DNA): TGTGCCAGCAGTTTAAATTCAGGGGCCTACGAGCAGTACTTC.

This clonotype was counted ten times or more. This chain uses TRBV5-1 with TRBJ2-1; D may be TRBD1 (5 bases). Trimming took 4 bases from V and 0 from J, leaving 8 bases between them. Germline V gene sequence: CDR1 SGHRS, CDR2 YFSETQ. The CDR3 is made up of 14 amino acids. In DNA, the CDR3 is TGCGCCAGCAGCCTGGACACCTCCTACAATGAGCAGTTCTTC. It is translated as CASSLDTSYNEQFF. Full variable domain (outside the CDR3, taken from reference TRBV5-1 and TRBJ2-1): KAGVTQTPRYLIKTRGQQVTLSCSPISGHRSVSWYQQTPGQGLQFLFEYFSETQRNKGNFPGRFSGRQFSNSRSEMNVSTLELGDSALYLCASSLDTSYNEQFFGPGTRLTVL.

This chain uses TRBV20-1 with TRBJ2-7, with D hard to call. Germline V gives CDR1 DFQATT, CDR2 SNEGSKA (reference sequence). This CDR3 is 11 amino acids long. The V gene lost 5 bases and the J gene lost 5 bases, with 10 bases spanning the gap. CDR3 coding DNA: TGCAGTGCTGAAGCATGGGACGAGCAGTACGTC. This encodes CSAEAWDEQYV.